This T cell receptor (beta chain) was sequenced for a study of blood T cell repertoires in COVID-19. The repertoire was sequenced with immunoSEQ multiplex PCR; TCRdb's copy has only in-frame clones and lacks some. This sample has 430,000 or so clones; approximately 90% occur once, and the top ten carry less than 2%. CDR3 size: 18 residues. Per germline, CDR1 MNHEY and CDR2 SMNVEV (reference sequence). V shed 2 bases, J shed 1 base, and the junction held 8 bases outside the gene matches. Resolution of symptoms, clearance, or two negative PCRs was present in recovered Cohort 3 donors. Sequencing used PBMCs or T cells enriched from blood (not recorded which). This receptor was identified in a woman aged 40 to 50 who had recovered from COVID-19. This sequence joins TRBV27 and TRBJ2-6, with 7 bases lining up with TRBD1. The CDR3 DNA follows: TGTGCCAGCAGTTTAAAGACAGGGAAGGTGTCTGGGGCCAACGTCCTGACTTTC. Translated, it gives CASSLKTGKVSGANVLTF.